These 22 T cell receptor beta chains were sequenced from one sample in a study of blood T cells in healthy people across ages. Sample-barcoded 5' priming and a J-beta primer mix drove a second PCR of roughly 6 to 12 cycles. MiXCR, run by TCRdb on the 5' RACE reads, gives a single entry per CDR3 protein. The sample yields some 1.4 million distinct CDR3 sequences, around 42% seen once. The sample was blood. These receptors originate from a woman under 30 in good health.

This clonotype showed up many times. The chain links TRBV9 to TRBJ2-7; TRBD2 might be the D (5 bases). Germline loops: CDR1 SGDLS, CDR2 YYNGEE. The ends were cut back, 4 bases at V and 6 bases at J, with 20 bases in the middle. The CDR3 is made up of 15 amino acids. CDR3 nucleotides: TGTGCCAGCAGCCCCAGTTTAAGAATCCGGGGCGAGCAGTACTTC. The encoded protein is CASSPSLRIRGEQYF. The full variable domain, its missing parts supplied by reference TRBV9 and TRBJ2-7, is DSGVTQTPKHLITATGQRVTLRCSPRSGDLSVYWYQQSLDQGLQFLIQYYNGEERAKGNILERFSAQQFPDLHSELNLSSLELGDSALYFCASSPSLRIRGEQYFGPGTRLTVT.

The CDR3 sequence: CASSSPTGGETEAFF. The CDR3 DNA is TGTGCCAGCAGTTCCCCGACAGGGGGCGAGACTGAAGCTTTCTTT. The rearrangement uses TRBV12-3 or TRBV12-4 and TRBJ1-1; 10 nucleotides agree with TRBD1. CDR3 size: 15 residues. Trimming at V came to 4 bases and at J to 5 bases, leaving 7 bases not matched to a gene.

A single count supports this clonotype. A read error may be the cause here, since a much bigger clone is one base away. The chain uses TRBV10-3 and TRBJ2-5; tentatively, D is TRBD1 (6 bases). The J call may not be correct, given that the DNA end is closer to TRBJ2-7. The length of the CDR3 is 15 residues. Germline V gene sequence: CDR1 ENHRY, CDR2 SYGVKD. In nucleotides, the CDR3 is TGTGCCATCAGTGAAGGGCAGGGGAGTTCCTGCGAGCAGTACTTC. Encoded protein: CAISEGQGSSCEQYF.

The genes are TRBV4-1 and TRBJ2-1; unclear D gene. The germline V gene encodes CDR1 MGHRA and CDR2 YSYEKL. With 1 base removed from V and 10 bases from J, the gap between germline ends came to 17 bases. CDR3 length: 15 residues. The CDR3 here is CASSQGARPLSEQFF. The CDR3 DNA reads TGCGCCAGCAGCCAAGGGGCTAGACCTCTTTCAGAGCAGTTCTTC.

The chain is built from TRBV6-2 or TRBV6-3 and TRBJ2-7; D remains ambiguous. Germline loops: CDR1 MNHEY, CDR2 SVGEGT. V was pared by 6 bases and J by 0 bases, with 15 bases between. The CDR3 has 15 residues. The CDR3 spells CASRRLELSSYEQYF. The CDR3 nucleotides are TGTGCCAGCAGACGACTGGAATTGAGCTCCTACGAGCAGTACTTC.

Notes on this clonotype: An end of the junction does not agree with germline; a read error may underlie this. The gene calls are TRBV24-1 and TRBJ2-1; no firm D call. With the DNA end fitting TRBJ2-7 better, the J assignment may be wrong. CDR1 KGHDR and CDR2 SFDVKD come from the germline V gene. The length of the CDR3 is 14 residues. CDR3 nucleotide sequence: TGTGCCACCGGTGACCCTGCTCGTTACAATGAGCAGTACTTC. Protein sequence: CATGDPARYNEQYF.

This clonotype appeared many times. The V gene is TRBV3-1, the J gene TRBJ2-1; D call uncertain. V lost 0 bases and J lost 7, with 4 bases in between. CDR3 length: 12 residues. Germline V gene lookup returns CDR1 LGHDT and CDR2 YNNKEL (reference sequence). The chain's CDR3 is CASSQDDNEQFF. For the CDR3, the DNA is TGTGCCAGCAGCCAAGATGATAATGAGCAGTTCTTC.

This clonotype was seen only a few times. This chain links TRBV20-1 with TRBJ2-7, with a tentative D call TRBD1 (5 bases). Germline V CDR1 and CDR2: DFQATT, SNEGSKA (reference sequence). The CDR3 is 13 amino acids. V was cut by 5 bases and J by 2 bases, with 13 bases left in between. Written as DNA, the CDR3 is TGCAGTGCTGTATGGGGCGAAACCTACGAGCAGTACTTC. Protein product: CSAVWGETYEQYF.

The chain combines TRBV6-2 or TRBV6-3 with TRBJ1-5, with D uncertain. With 4 bases removed from V and 2 bases from J, the gap between germline ends came to 12 bases. Germline CDR1 reads MNHEY; CDR2 reads SVGEGT. The CDR3 sequence is 15 residues long. The CDR3 region has the DNA TGTGCCAGCAGTTCCCCGGACCTGGGCAATCAGCCCCAGCATTTT. This translates into CASSSPDLGNQPQHF.

The CDR3 coding sequence is TGCGCCAGCAGCTTGGCGGGAGCGGCGGGATACAATGAGCAGTTCTTC. Protein: CASSLAGAAGYNEQFF. V and J are TRBV5-1 and TRBJ2-1; TRBD2 might be the D (6 bases). CDR1 and CDR2 from the germline V gene are SGHRS and YFSETQ. The CDR3 sequence is 16 residues long. V shed 0 bases and J shed 4 bases, with 14 bases lying between them.

The chain couples TRBV20-1 to TRBJ2-7; 9 bases are a match to TRBD2. The V and J ends lost 3 bases and 3 bases, in that order; junction bases with no gene match: 9. The CDR3 spans 15 residues. From germline, CDR1 is DFQATT and CDR2 SNEGSKA (reference sequence). The CDR3 sequence: CSASGRSGGNYEQYF. The CDR3 nucleotides read TGCAGTGCTAGCGGGCGGAGCGGGGGGAACTACGAGCAGTACTTC.

This chain joins TRBV6-5 and TRBJ2-7; D ambiguous. The germline V gene has CDR1 MNHEY and CDR2 SVGAGI. The CDR3 is 15 amino acids. V was trimmed by 0 bases and J by 3 bases, leaving 12 bases between them. The CDR3 protein is CASSYSSQPYYEQYF. The CDR3 DNA is TGTGCCAGCAGTTACTCGAGTCAGCCCTACTACGAGCAGTACTTC.

The chain employs TRBV30 and TRBJ2-1, with TRBD2 matching over 9 bases. The ends lost 5 bases at V and 3 bases at J; junction bases unmatched: 8. The CDR3 is 15 residues long. Germline V gene sequence: CDR1 GTSNPN, CDR2 SVGIG (reference sequence). The CDR3 DNA follows: TGTGCCTGGGGGGTAGCGGGAGCCGGCTACAATGAGCAGTTCTTC. Translation: CAWGVAGAGYNEQFF.

This clonotype was counted a few times. The V call is TRBV12-3 or TRBV12-4, the J call TRBJ2-1, with no clear D. This CDR3 contains 13 residues. V lost 1 base and J lost 12, with 13 bases in between. CDR3 bases: TGTGCCAGCAGTTTAGGACCCTCCCCGTGGCAGTTCTTC. It translates to CASSLGPSPWQFF.

V usage is TRBV30 and J usage is TRBJ2-7; D is undetermined. V was clipped by 4 bases and J by 0 bases, with 13 bases between them. From germline, CDR1 is GTSNPN and CDR2 SVGIG (reference sequence). The CDR3 is 14 amino acids. CDR3 sequence (DNA): TGTGCCTGGACCCGAAAGGCAAGCTCCTACGAGCAGTACTTC. Amino acids: CAWTRKASSYEQYF.

The DNA for the CDR3 is TGTGCCAGCTCACCACCGAGTGCCCGCTACACCTTC. Translation: CASSPPSARYTF. The chain carries TRBV18 and TRBJ1-2; D ambiguous. CDR3 size: 12 residues. Trimming left V 0 bases short and J 9 bases short, with 8 bases between. Per germline, CDR1 KGHSH and CDR2 LQKENI.

This clonotype appeared a few times. V usage is TRBV20-1 and J usage is TRBJ1-6; TRBD1 aligns across 10 bases. The CDR3 length is 12 residues. CDR1 is DFQATT and CDR2 is SNEGSKA in the germline V gene (reference sequence). Losses at the gene ends were 6 bases for V and 7 bases for J; bases not matched to a gene: 0. This CDR3 is CSAGQGNSPLHF. CDR3 in DNA: TGCAGTGCGGGACAGGGGAATTCACCCCTCCACTTT.

This clonotype was seen more than once but under ten times. The chain couples TRBV5-1 to TRBJ2-5; 12 bases fit TRBD2. The CDR3 has 15 residues. The J segment lost 5 bases and the V segment lost 0 bases, leaving 2 bases of the junction unmatched. Per germline, CDR1 SGHRS and CDR2 YFSETQ. The CDR3 reads CASSLAGTSGETQYF. DNA of the CDR3: TGCGCCAGCAGCTTGGCCGGGACTAGCGGGGAGACCCAGTACTTC.

This sequence joins TRBV11-2 and TRBJ2-5; D is undetermined. The V and J ends lost 4 bases and 1 base respectively, with 10 bases between them. This CDR3 has 14 residues. Germline V gene sequence: CDR1 SGHAT, CDR2 FQNNGV. The CDR3 reads CASSSDSFQETQYF. Written as DNA, the CDR3 is TGTGCCAGCAGCTCAGACTCCTTCCAAGAGACCCAGTACTTC.

In its sample, this clonotype was seen a few times. The chain couples TRBV7-6 to TRBJ1-5, with a tentative D call TRBD1 (5 bases). CDR1 and CDR2 from the germline V gene are SGHVS and FNYEAQ. This CDR3 spans 17 amino acids. The germline V and J ends were trimmed by 4 bases and 0 bases, with 16 bases remaining between them. CDR3 bases: TGTGCCAGCAGCTCACAGGACGGAGGTATTAGCAATCAGCCCCAGCATTTT. Its protein product is CASSSQDGGISNQPQHF.

This clonotype turned up a few times. V and J are TRBV20-1 and TRBJ2-1; no firm D call. The tail of the sequence fits TRBJ2-7 better, so the J call may be wrong. CDR1 is DFQATT and CDR2 is SNEGSKA in the germline V gene (reference sequence). CDR3 length: 17 residues. CDR3 DNA sequence: TGCAGTGCTAGAGATTCCCTCTCCCGGAGCTCCTACAATGAGCAGTACTTC. It encodes CSARDSLSRSSYNEQYF.

This clonotype appeared once. This may come from a read error, since a much larger clone is one base off. The chain has TRBV20-1 and TRBJ2-5; D perhaps matches TRBD1 (5 bases). The V gene's germline CDR1 is DFQATT and CDR2 SNEGSKA (reference sequence). Trimming left V 3 bases short and J 11 bases short, with 19 bases between. The CDR3 has 13 residues. The CDR3 bases are TGCAGTGCTAGGCAGGGCCAATACAATGAGCAGTACTTC. This gives the protein CSARQGQYNEQYF.